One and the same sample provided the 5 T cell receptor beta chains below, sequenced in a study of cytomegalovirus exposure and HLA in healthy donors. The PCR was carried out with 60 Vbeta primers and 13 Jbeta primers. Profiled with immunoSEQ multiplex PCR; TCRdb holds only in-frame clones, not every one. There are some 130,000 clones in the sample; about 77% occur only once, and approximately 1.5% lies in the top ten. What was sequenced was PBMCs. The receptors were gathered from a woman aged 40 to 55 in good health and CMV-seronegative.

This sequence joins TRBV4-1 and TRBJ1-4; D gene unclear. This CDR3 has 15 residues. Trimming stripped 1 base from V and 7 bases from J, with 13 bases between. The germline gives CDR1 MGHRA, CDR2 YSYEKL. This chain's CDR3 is CASSQAPNVGEKLFF. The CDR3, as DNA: TGCGCCAGCAGCCAAGCACCCAATGTCGGTGAAAAACTGTTTTTT.

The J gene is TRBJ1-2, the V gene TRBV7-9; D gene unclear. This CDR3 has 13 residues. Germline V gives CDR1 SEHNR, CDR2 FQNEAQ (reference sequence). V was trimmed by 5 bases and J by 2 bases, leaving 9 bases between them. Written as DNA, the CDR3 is TGTGCCAGCAGCCTATCAGCGAACTATGGCTACACCTTC. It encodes CASSLSANYGYTF.

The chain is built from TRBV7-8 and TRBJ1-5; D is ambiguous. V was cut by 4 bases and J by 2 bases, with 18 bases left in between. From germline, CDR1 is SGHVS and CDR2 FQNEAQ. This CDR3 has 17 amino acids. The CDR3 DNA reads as TGTGCCAGCAGCTACCAGGTTGCCTGGAGGGGCAATCAGCCCCAGCATTTT. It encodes CASSYQVAWRGNQPQHF. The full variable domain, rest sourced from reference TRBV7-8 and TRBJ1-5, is GAGVSQSPRYKVAKRGQDVALRCDPISGHVSLFWYQQALGQGPEFLTYFQNEAQLDKSGLPSDRFFAERPEGSVSTLKIQRTQQEDSAVYLCASSYQVAWRGNQPQHFGDGTRLSIL.

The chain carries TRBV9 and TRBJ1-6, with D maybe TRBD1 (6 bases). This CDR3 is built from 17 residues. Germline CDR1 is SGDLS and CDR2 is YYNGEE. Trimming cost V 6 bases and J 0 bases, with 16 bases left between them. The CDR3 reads CASTAGGASSYNSPLHF. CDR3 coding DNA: TGTGCCAGCACCGCCGGGGGGGCAAGCTCCTATAATTCACCCCTCCACTTT. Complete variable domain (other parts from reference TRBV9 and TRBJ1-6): DSGVTQTPKHLITATGQRVTLRCSPRSGDLSVYWYQQSLDQGLQFLIQYYNGEERAKGNILERFSAQQFPDLHSELNLSSLELGDSALYFCASTAGGASSYNSPLHFGNGTRLTVT.

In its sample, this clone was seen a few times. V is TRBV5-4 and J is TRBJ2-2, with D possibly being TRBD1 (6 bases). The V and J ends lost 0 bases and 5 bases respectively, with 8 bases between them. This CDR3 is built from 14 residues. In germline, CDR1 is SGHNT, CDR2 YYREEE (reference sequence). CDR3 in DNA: TGTGCCAGCAGCTTGGAGGGGGATACCGGGGAGCTGTTTTTT. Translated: CASSLEGDTGELFF.